These 28 T cell receptor beta chains came from one sample sequenced in a study of relationships among human T cell subsets. Semiquantitative ARM-PCR amplified T cell receptor alpha and beta CDR3 regions from mRNA. Exponential amplification used communal superprimers after tagged nested gene-specific primers in ARM-PCR. TCRdb re-called the multiplex PCR reads through MiXCR, storing one row per CDR3 protein. The sample includes fewer than 15,000 distinct CDR3 sequences, about 60% of them seen just once. CD4+CD25+ regulatory T cells came from anti-CD25 bead selection of positively selected CD4+ cells. Sequencing was performed on Tregs sorted from blood. The receptors originated from a man aged 35 to 55 in good health.

In its sample, this clonotype ranks as large. J is TRBJ1-5 and V is TRBV28; 9 bases line up with TRBD1. CDR3 length: 15 amino acids. With V trimmed by 4 bases and J by 6 bases, 7 bases remained unmatched. Per the germline V gene, CDR1 is MDHEN and CDR2 is SYDVKM. The CDR3 reads CASSSTGTGFQPQHF. Written as DNA, the CDR3 is TGTGCCAGCAGTTCAACTGGGACAGGGTTTCAGCCCCAGCATTTT.

This clonotype was counted a few times. This chain joins TRBV12-3 or TRBV12-4 and TRBJ2-5, with a possible D match to TRBD2 (5 bases). This CDR3 spans 16 amino acids. The V and J ends lost 6 bases and 2 bases respectively, with 19 bases between them. DNA of the CDR3: TGTGCCAGCAGCCTTCGGGGAGCCGGAGGTCAAGAGACCCAGTACTTC. As protein: CASSLRGAGGQETQYF.

There are a few counts of this clonotype. The rearrangement links TRBV11-2 to TRBJ2-7; maybe TRBD1 (6 bases). Germline CDR1 and CDR2: SGHAT and FQNNGV. The CDR3 runs 17 residues. The V and J ends lost 4 bases and 7 bases respectively, with 26 bases between them. The CDR3 nucleotides read TGTGCCAGCAGCTCACTGAGAGGACAGAATCGTGCTTTGGAGCAGTACTTC. Its translation is CASSSLRGQNRALEQYF.

V and J are TRBV28 and TRBJ1-1, with 10 bases fitting TRBD1. Trimming took 5 bases from V and 11 from J; bases not matched to a gene: 14. CDR1 and CDR2 (germline): MDHEN, SYDVKM. This CDR3 region has 15 residues. This chain's CDR3 is CASSPRGGDRGRAFF. CDR3 DNA: TGTGCCAGCAGTCCCCGAGGGGGCGACAGGGGGCGGGCTTTCTTT.

This clonotype has a single count. The chain links TRBV20-1 to TRBJ2-5; D might be TRBD1 (5 bases). This CDR3 spans 14 amino acids. Trimming stripped 0 bases from V and 8 bases from J, with 16 bases between. The germline V gene has CDR1 DFQATT and CDR2 SNEGSKA (reference sequence). CDR3 nucleotides: TGCAGTGCTAGAGATCGGGCGACAGCAAGAACCCAGTACTTC. It codes for CSARDRATARTQYF.

V usage is TRBV4-2 and J usage is TRBJ2-1, with a possible D match to TRBD2 (5 bases). V was cut by 4 bases and J by 3 bases, with 16 bases left in between. The germline CDR1 and CDR2 sequences are LGHNA and YNFKEQ. This CDR3 region has 16 residues. The CDR3 coding sequence is TGTGCCAGCAGCCCTCAGGTAGCGCCCCGCTACAATGAGCAGTTCTTC. Its protein is CASSPQVAPRYNEQFF.

This clonotype appeared a few times. This rearrangement joins TRBV29-1 to TRBJ1-2; a possible D gene is TRBD1 (6 bases). Trimming shortened V by 6 bases and J by 7 bases, and 15 bases separated the two germline ends. The CDR3 is 12 residues long. Germline CDR1 and CDR2: SQVTM and ANQGSEA. The CDR3 sequence: CSVTHRGPGYTF. The CDR3 nucleotides are TGCAGCGTAACTCATCGGGGGCCTGGCTACACCTTC.

V and J are TRBV11-1 and TRBJ2-3; a weak D match, TRBD1 (5 bases). CDR3 length: 17 amino acids. The germline CDR1 and CDR2 sequences are SGHAT and FQDESV (reference sequence). V was shortened by 5 bases and J by 2 bases, with 20 bases between the two germline ends. CDR3 amino acids: CASSPRQTASPTDTQYF. The CDR3 DNA sequence: TGTGCCAGCAGCCCAAGACAGACAGCCTCCCCCACAGATACGCAGTATTTT.

V and J are TRBV11-2 and TRBJ1-1; tentatively, D is TRBD1 (6 bases). Deletions cut 1 base from V and 2 bases from J, with 11 bases between. The V gene's germline CDR1 is SGHAT and CDR2 FQNNGV. The CDR3 length is 15 residues. CDR3 protein: CASSLGDRINTEAFF. The CDR3 bases are TGTGCCAGCAGCTTAGGTGACAGGATCAACACTGAAGCTTTCTTT.

The chain joins TRBV4-2 to TRBJ2-1; weak D call: TRBD2 (5 bases). The CDR3 contains 13 residues. Germline CDR1 and CDR2: LGHNA and YNFKEQ. Trimming shortened V by 1 base and J by 6 bases, and 7 bases separated the two germline ends. The CDR3 region is CASSQGTLNEQFF. The DNA of the CDR3 is TGTGCCAGCAGCCAAGGGACTCTCAATGAGCAGTTCTTC.

This rearrangement joins TRBV6-6 to TRBJ1-5; TRBD1 agrees at 9 bases. The V segment lost 5 bases and the J segment 5 bases; nucleotides outside the gene matches: 7. Germline CDR1 and CDR2: MNHNY and SVGAGI (reference sequence). CDR3 size: 15 residues. The CDR3 DNA sequence: TGTGCCAGCAGTGTATGGACAGGGGATCATCAGCCCCAGCATTTT. It codes for CASSVWTGDHQPQHF.

This clonotype was seen more than once but under ten times. This chain joins TRBV12-3 or TRBV12-4 and TRBJ1-5, with TRBD1 matching 9 bases. The junction had 8 bases not matched to a gene; V was cut back by 5 bases and J by 9 bases. The CDR3 is made up of 14 amino acids. CDR3 protein: CASSITGGGSPQHF. CDR3 coding DNA: TGTGCCAGCAGTATCACAGGGGGCGGCTCGCCCCAGCATTTT.

The J gene is TRBJ1-1, the V gene TRBV5-5; TRBD1 might be the D (6 bases). Germline loops: CDR1 SGHKS, CDR2 YYEKEE (reference sequence). Trimming took off 4 bases at V and 8 bases at J, with 9 bases between the two ends. This CDR3 comprises 11 residues. CDR3 sequence (DNA): TGTGCCAGCAGCACGGACAGCGAAGCTTTCTTT. It codes for CASSTDSEAFF. Variable domain in full (rest from reference TRBV5-5 and TRBJ1-1): DAGVTQSPTHLIKTRGQQVTLRCSPISGHKSVSWYQQVLGQGPQFIFQYYEKEERGRGNFPDRFSARQFPNYSSELNVNALLLGDSALYLCASSTDSEAFFGQGTRLTVV.

This clonotype turned up a few times. CDR3 in DNA: TGCGCCAGCAGCTTCTTAGCGGGAGCTCCCTACAATGAGCAGTTCTTC. This sequence encodes CASSFLAGAPYNEQFF. The chain carries TRBV5-1 and TRBJ2-1; 9 bases agree with TRBD2. The trim removed 2 bases at V and 2 bases at J, leaving 5 bases unmatched. Germline values: CDR1 SGHRS, CDR2 YFSETQ. There are 16 residues in the CDR3.

The chain joins TRBV6-1 to TRBJ2-3; either TRBD1 or TRBD2 may fit D (5 bases each). The germline V and J ends were trimmed by 7 bases and 4 bases, with 12 bases remaining between them. CDR1 is MNHNS, CDR2 SASEGT, per germline. The CDR3 has 13 residues. CDR3 region: CASTGTPADTQYF. DNA for the CDR3: TGTGCCAGCACTGGGACGCCGGCAGATACGCAGTATTTT.

The rearrangement joins TRBV6-5 to TRBJ1-1, with D maybe TRBD1 (5 bases). The germline gives CDR1 MNHEY, CDR2 SVGAGI. V was clipped by 4 bases and J by 5 bases, with 23 bases between them. This CDR3 region has 17 residues. The CDR3 loop reads CASSSPGRAVPGTEAFF. Written as DNA, the CDR3 is TGTGCCAGCAGTTCCCCGGGCAGGGCCGTCCCTGGGACTGAAGCTTTCTTT.

The chain carries TRBV28 and TRBJ2-7, with 8 positions matching TRBD2. The CDR3 has 18 amino acids. Trimming at V came to 1 base and at J to 0 bases, leaving 11 bases not matched to a gene. The germline CDR1 and CDR2 sequences are MDHEN and SYDVKM. The CDR3 loop reads CASSLFGASGWSSYEQYF. DNA for the CDR3: TGTGCCAGCAGTTTATTTGGGGCTAGCGGGTGGAGCTCCTACGAGCAGTACTTC.

This chain joins TRBV12-3 or TRBV12-4 and TRBJ2-3, with D hard to call. V was pared by 4 bases and J by 8 bases, with 13 bases between. CDR3 size: 13 residues. CDR3 residues: CASSSDTLGTQYF. In DNA form, the CDR3 reads TGTGCCAGCAGTTCTGACACCCTTGGTACGCAGTATTTT.

In this sample, this clonotype turned up a few times. The chain links TRBV4-2 to TRBJ1-2; D remains ambiguous. The V gene's germline CDR1 is LGHNA and CDR2 YNFKEQ. The CDR3 is made up of 11 amino acids. Between the trimmed V and J ends, which lost 0 bases and 13 bases, there was a span of 9 bases. The CDR3 nucleotides read TGTGCCAGCAGCCAAGAAACTACGGTCACCTTC. Residues: CASSQETTVTF.

V and J are TRBV5-1 and TRBJ2-7; D is undetermined. Germline CDR1 SGHRS, CDR2 YFSETQ. V dropped 4 bases and J dropped 3 bases, with 17 bases sitting between them. The CDR3 contains 15 residues. CDR3 region: CASSQPGRKGYEQYF. The CDR3 nucleotides read TGCGCCAGCAGCCAGCCGGGTCGGAAAGGCTACGAGCAGTACTTC.

The chain combines TRBV27 with TRBJ2-5, with TRBD2 identical over 13 bases. The CDR3 is 17 residues long. The V and J ends lost 5 bases and 5 bases, in that order; junction bases with no gene match: 11. Germline V gene lookup returns CDR1 MNHEY and CDR2 SMNVEV (reference sequence). The CDR3 protein is CASSPTKGLAGRETQYF. CDR3 coding DNA: TGTGCCAGCAGTCCAACAAAGGGACTAGCGGGAAGGGAGACCCAGTACTTC.

The chain combines TRBV5-4 with TRBJ2-5; the D gene is possibly TRBD1 (7 bases). The V gene lost 4 bases and the J gene lost 5 bases, with 18 bases spanning the gap. CDR3 length: 15 residues. Germline-derived CDR1 and CDR2 are SGHNT and YYREEE (reference sequence). The CDR3 nucleotides read TGTGCCAGCAGCCCCGGGACAGCTGGGAGGGAGACCCAGTACTTC. Translated, it gives CASSPGTAGRETQYF.

The chain combines TRBV6-5 with TRBJ2-1, with D hard to call. CDR1 is MNHEY, CDR2 SVGAGI, per germline. The CDR3 loop spans 16 amino acids. Trimming removed 8 bases at V and 1 base at J, with 18 bases between. The CDR3 sequence: CASRRTPAVSYNEQFF. The DNA of the CDR3 is TGTGCCAGCCGACGCACGCCGGCAGTTTCCTACAATGAGCAGTTCTTC.

The rearrangement uses TRBV30 and TRBJ1-3; no firm D call. The CDR3 has 13 residues. V was shortened by 4 bases and J by 3 bases, with 10 bases between the two germline ends. Per germline, CDR1 GTSNPN and CDR2 SVGIG (reference sequence). DNA of the CDR3: TGTGCCTGGACGCCCGGGAATGGAAACACCATATATTTT. This encodes CAWTPGNGNTIYF.

The chain uses TRBV20-1 and TRBJ1-5; tentatively, D is TRBD1 (6 bases). The CDR3 runs to 15 residues. The ends were cut back, 0 bases at V and 7 bases at J, with 16 bases in the middle. The germline V gene has CDR1 DFQATT and CDR2 SNEGSKA (reference sequence). This CDR3 is CSARDDRDTLQPQHF. The CDR3 coding sequence is TGCAGTGCTAGAGACGACCGGGACACCCTCCAGCCCCAGCATTTT.

This clonotype was detected only a few times. The genes are TRBV29-1 and TRBJ2-5, with D tentatively TRBD1 (6 bases). With 5 bases removed from V and 5 bases from J, the gap between germline ends came to 6 bases. The germline V gene encodes CDR1 SQVTM and CDR2 ANQGSEA. This CDR3 contains 10 residues. CDR3 nucleotides: TGCAGCGTTACAGGGGAGACCCAGTACTTC. Translating gives CSVTGETQYF.

The genes are TRBV19 and TRBJ1-5; D ambiguous. Trimming took 5 bases from V and 2 from J, leaving 4 bases between them. In germline, CDR1 is LNHDA, CDR2 SQIVND (reference sequence). This CDR3 comprises 12 residues. The chain's CDR3 is CASSLGNQPQHF. CDR3 DNA: TGTGCCAGTAGTTTGGGCAATCAGCCCCAGCATTTT.

The CDR3 region has the DNA TGTGCCAGCCTAAGCGGAAACCGGGACGCTCTCACCTTC. It yields the protein CASLSGNRDALTF. The V and J genes are TRBV28 and TRBJ1-2, with a tentative D call TRBD1 (5 bases). CDR1 MDHEN and CDR2 SYDVKM come from the germline V gene. The CDR3 extends over 13 amino acids. V shed 8 bases and J shed 13 bases, with 23 bases lying between them.